What follows describes a single T cell receptor (beta chain). Its target is unknown. V was clipped by 4 bases and J by 0 bases, with 8 bases between them. The germline CDR1 and CDR2 sequences are LNHNV and YYDKDF (reference sequence). There are 14 residues in the CDR3. The table came from immunoSEQ multiplex PCR; TCRdb's copy has only in-frame clones and leaves some out. The table includes around 140,000 clones, nearly 90% detected once. This entry belongs to a study of cytomegalovirus exposure and HLA in healthy donors. Study in general: The use of the same platform for the 120 or so validation repertoires and the 666 first-cohort repertoires was reported by a later analysis. The study's findings and limits: Researchers catalogued 160 or so TCR beta chains as cytomegalovirus-associated. In vitro testing confirmed a few CMV-associated chains as specific for CMV antigens.

This TCR derives from a woman aged 18 to 35 in good health and CMV-seronegative. The sequenced sample consisted of PBMCs. The chain is built from TRBV15 and TRBJ2-3, with D unresolved. CDR3 region: CATSMSPSTDTQYF. CDR3 nucleotide sequence: TGTGCCACCAGCATGAGCCCCAGCACAGATACGCAGTATTTT. Based on the CDR3 plus reference TRBV15 and TRBJ2-3, the full variable domain is DAMVIQNPRYQVTQFGKPVTLSCSQTLNHNVMYWYQQKSSQAPKLLFHYYDKDFNNEADTPDNFQSRRPNTSFCFLDIRSPGLGDTAMYLCATSMSPSTDTQYFGPGTRLTVL.